Listed below are T cell receptor beta chains from one sample, sequenced in a study of radiotherapy plus CTLA-4 blockade in lung cancer. Assay: immunoSEQ multiplex PCR; the TCRdb copy retains only in-frame clones and omits some. The repertoire holds about 33,000 clones, with 70% to 90% as singletons. The sample was peripheral blood, taken from a patient treated with radiotherapy plus ipilimumab. These receptors all stem from a human donor with non-small cell lung cancer that progressed on radiotherapy plus ipilimumab. CDR3s include the opening cysteine and the closing phenylalanine or tryptophan. Each record gives: V gene, J gene, D gene, clone size, CDR3 DNA, CDR3 protein. The D gene is left open where the match is weak. For some rows the clone size is stated as once, few or many, or as a class when expanded; others skip it.

TRBV7-9	TRBJ2-3	NA	NA	TGTGCTACGTCGGGGGACACAGATACGCAGTATTTT	CATSGDTDTQYF
TRBV4-1	TRBJ2-1	TRBD2	NA	TGCGCCAGCAGCCAACTAGCGGGGGGGCCCTTCAATGAGCAGTTCTTC	CASSQLAGGPFNEQFF
TRBV6-5	TRBJ1-1	NA	NA	TGTGCCAGCAGCCGACAGGCATGGGACACTGAAGCTTTCTTT	CASSRQAWDTEAFF
TRBV7-9	TRBJ1-4	NA	NA	TGTGCCAGCAGCTTAGCGATAGGACTTAATGAAAAACTGTTTTTT	CASSLAIGLNEKLFF
TRBV28	TRBJ1-2	NA	NA	TGTGCCAGCGGGGGAGGAACGCCTAACTATGGCTACACCTTC	CASGGGTPNYGYTF
TRBV5-1	TRBJ1-3	NA	NA	TGCGCCAGCAGCCAGACAGGCCAACCTGGAAACACCATATATTTT	CASSQTGQPGNTIYF
TRBV2	TRBJ2-7	TRBD1	NA	TGTGCCAGCAGCCCTGACAGGGATGGATACGAGCAGTACTTC	CASSPDRDGYEQYF
TRBV7-2	TRBJ1-5	TRBD1	NA	TGTGCCAGCAGCTTAGACCGGGACAGAAATCAGCCCCAGCATTTT	CASSLDRDRNQPQHF
TRBV5-1	TRBJ2-3	TRBD2	few	TGCGCCAGCAGTGGCGGGGGGTATACAGATACGCAGTATTTT	CASSGGGYTDTQYF
TRBV27	TRBJ2-7	NA	NA	TGTGCCAGCAGTCCCCACGGGACAAGGTCCTACGAGCAGTACTTC	CASSPHGTRSYEQYF
TRBV18	TRBJ2-2	NA	NA	TGTGCCAGCTCACTCAGATCCACCGGGGAGCTGTTTTTT	CASSLRSTGELFF
TRBV5-5	TRBJ2-7	TRBD2	once	TGTGCCAGCAGCCCCCGGGCGGGGGTTGGCGAGCAGTACTTC	CASSPRAGVGEQYF
TRBV6-5	TRBJ2-1	TRBD2	NA	TGTGCCAGCCAGCGGGGGAAAAATGAGCAGTTCTTC	CASQRGKNEQFF
TRBV7-2	TRBJ1-2	NA	NA	TGTGCCAGCGCTAGGCGGGGGAACTATGGCTACACCTTC	CASARRGNYGYTF
TRBV19	TRBJ1-4	NA	NA	TGTGCCAGTAGTGTTCTGACACCAACTAATGAAAAACTGTTTTTT	CASSVLTPTNEKLFF
TRBV4-3	TRBJ1-2	TRBD1	NA	TGCGCCAGCAGCCAGGTTCCGGGACAGAGAAACTATGGCTACACCTTC	CASSQVPGQRNYGYTF
TRBV5-1	TRBJ2-3	NA	NA	TGCGCCAGCAGCGGGACCCAGGCTAGCGCCAATACGCAGTATTTT	CASSGTQASANTQYF
TRBV14	TRBJ2-3	TRBD2	NA	TGTGCCAGCAGCTGGGGACTAGCTGGTAGCACAGATACGCAGTATTTT	CASSWGLAGSTDTQYF
TRBV27	TRBJ1-1	NA	NA	TGTGCCAGCAGTTTATCGGGGGCAACTGAAGCTTTCTTT	CASSLSGATEAFF
TRBV19	TRBJ1-5	TRBD1	few	TGTGCCAGCTCACTCGACAGGGTCAATCAGCCCCAGCATTTT	CASSLDRVNQPQHF
TRBV7-9	TRBJ2-1	TRBD2	NA	TGTGCCAGCAGCTTATCGGAGCGGGGTGAGCAGTTCTTC	CASSLSERGEQFF
TRBV18	TRBJ2-7	NA	NA	TGTGCCAGCTCTCTCCTCCCCTCTAACGAGCAGTACTTC	CASSLLPSNEQYF
TRBV18	TRBJ2-2	NA	NA	TGTGCCAGCTCACCACCCAGGGGTGAGACCGGGGAGCTGTTTTTT	CASSPPRGETGELFF
TRBV23-1	TRBJ1-1	NA	NA	TGCGCCAGCAGTCAATCGTTGGACGAGGGAGGAATGAACACTGAAGCTTTCTTT	CASSQSLDEGGMNTEAFF
TRBV2	TRBJ1-2	NA	NA	TGTGCCAGCAGCAACACCCAGGGTAGGGATGGCTACACCTTC	CASSNTQGRDGYTF
TRBV9	TRBJ1-3	TRBD1	NA	TGTGCCAGCAGCCCCCGGGACAGTACGAGCTCTGGAAACACCATATATTTT	CASSPRDSTSSGNTIYF
TRBV2	TRBJ1-5	TRBD1	NA	TGTGCCAGCAGGAAGACAGGGAGCAATCAGCCCCAGCATTTT	CASRKTGSNQPQHF
TRBV15	TRBJ1-2	NA	NA	TGTGCCACCAGCAGAGATGAGGGCCGCACTTATGGCTACACCTTC	CATSRDEGRTYGYTF
TRBV9	TRBJ1-5	TRBD1	NA	TGTGCCAGCAGCGTAGAGGGGACAGGACAACAGCCCCAGCATTTT	CASSVEGTGQQPQHF
TRBV10-3	TRBJ2-3	TRBD2	once	TGTGCCATGAAGCGGGGACTCGACACAGATACGCAGTATTTT	CAMKRGLDTDTQYF
TRBV6-1	TRBJ1-6	TRBD1	once	TGTGCCAGCAGTGTCCGGGACAGGAGTAATTCACCCCTCCACTTT	CASSVRDRSNSPLHF
TRBV6-6	TRBJ1-1	TRBD1	few	TGTGCCAGCAGTATCCCGGGACAGGGGACTGAAGCTTTCTTT	CASSIPGQGTEAFF
TRBV7-3	TRBJ1-6	TRBD1	NA	TGTGCCACAGGACAGGCGACGAATTCACCCCTCCACTTT	CATGQATNSPLHF
TRBV7-2	TRBJ2-7	TRBD1	NA	TGTGCCAGCAGAGAAAGGACAGGGAGCTCCTACGAGCAGTACTTC	CASRERTGSSYEQYF
TRBV4-3	TRBJ1-2	NA	NA	TGCGCCAGCAGCCCCCGGTGGGGGGGCGCTGAGTATGGCTACACCTTC	CASSPRWGGAEYGYTF
TRBV7-2	TRBJ2-1	TRBD2	few	TGTGCCAGCAGCTCTAGCGGGGGGGCAGCGCAGTTCTTC	CASSSSGGAAQFF
TRBV12-5	TRBJ2-1	TRBD2	NA	TGTGCTAGTGGTTCCCGCGGTCCTAGCGGGGTAACCGTCCATGAGCAGTTCTTC	CASGSRGPSGVTVHEQFF
TRBV4-3	TRBJ1-6	NA	few	TGCGCCAGCAGCCAATCGGATAATTCACCCCTCCACTTT	CASSQSDNSPLHF
TRBV4-2	TRBJ2-1	TRBD2	NA	TGTGCCAGCAGCCAAGCGGGGGGGGACAATGAGCAGTTCTTC	CASSQAGGDNEQFF
TRBV5-1	TRBJ2-3	NA	NA	TGCGCCAGCAGCTACGCTGGGCTTGACACAGATACGCAGTATTTT	CASSYAGLDTDTQYF
TRBV6-1	TRBJ2-6	TRBD1	NA	TGTGCCAGCAGTGAAGAATTGCGGACAGGTATCGATATAGGGTCTGGGGCCAACGTCCTGACTTTC	CASSEELRTGIDIGSGANVLTF
TRBV19	TRBJ1-2	TRBD1	NA	TGTGCCAGTAGTTCGACAGGGGGGGATGGCTACACCTTC	CASSSTGGDGYTF
TRBV5-3	TRBJ2-7	TRBD1	once	TGTGCCAGAAGCTTGGGTGGGGACAGGGTCGACCCCAACTCCTACGAGCAGTACTTC	CARSLGGDRVDPNSYEQYF
TRBV19	TRBJ2-1	TRBD1	NA	TGTGCCAGTAGCACCGGGACAGGGGCCTACAATGAGCAGTTCTTC	CASSTGTGAYNEQFF
TRBV21-1	TRBJ1-1	NA	NA	TGTGCCAGCAGCAAGGCAGGGGCGGAGAACACTGAAGCTTTCTTT	CASSKAGAENTEAFF
TRBV9	TRBJ2-1	TRBD1	NA	TGTGCCAGCAGCCGTGGACAGGCCGCGGGTAATGAGCAGTTCTTC	CASSRGQAAGNEQFF
TRBV18	TRBJ1-2	NA	NA	TGTGCCAGCTCACCAGGGCAGGACTATGGCTACACCTTC	CASSPGQDYGYTF
TRBV6-1	TRBJ2-3	NA	once	TGTGCCAGCAGTGAAGGTTTGATGACTAGCACAGATACGCAGTATTTT	CASSEGLMTSTDTQYF
TRBV6-6	TRBJ2-3	NA	NA	TGTGCCAGCAGTCGCCGGGGCACAGATACGCAGTATTTT	CASSRRGTDTQYF
TRBV6-5	TRBJ2-7	NA	once	TGTGCCAGCAGTTTCACGACAGGAAGCTCCTACGAGCAGTACTTC	CASSFTTGSSYEQYF
TRBV5-4	TRBJ2-5	TRBD2	NA	TGTGCCAGCAGCTCCCTGACTAGCGGGGAAGAGACCCAGTACTTC	CASSSLTSGEETQYF
TRBV19	TRBJ1-3	NA	NA	TGTGCCAGTAGTTCCGGGTCGGCGGGAAACACCATATATTTT	CASSSGSAGNTIYF
TRBV7-2	TRBJ1-3	NA	NA	TGTGCCAGCACCTCCGAGCCATTCTCTGGAAACACCATATATTTT	CASTSEPFSGNTIYF